What follows are 13 T cell receptor beta chains derived from one specimen sequenced in a study of blood T cell repertoires in COVID-19. Generated by immunoSEQ multiplex PCR, the TCRdb table keeps only in-frame clones and is missing some. The table has tens of thousands of clones, over 75% seen once. The sequencing sample was made of peripheral blood. These receptors all stem from a man in his fifties with acute or convalescent COVID-19.

The CDR3 nucleotides read TGTGCCAGCAGCTTGGACAGGGGGTTCGCTGAAGCTTTCTTT. Protein: CASSLDRGFAEAFF. The J gene is TRBJ1-1, the V gene TRBV5-4, with TRBD1 identical over 8 bases. This CDR3 is 14 amino acids long. The germline V gene encodes CDR1 SGHNT and CDR2 YYREEE (reference sequence). The J segment lost 6 bases and the V segment lost 0 bases, leaving 4 bases of the junction unmatched.

This chain connects TRBV6-6 to TRBJ1-2; D is possibly TRBD1 (5 bases). V shed 2 bases and J shed 8 bases, with 18 bases lying between them. Germline V CDR1 and CDR2: MNHNY, SVGAGI (reference sequence). This CDR3 has 15 residues. CDR3 sequence reads: CASSYPQGGEGGYTF. CDR3 DNA: TGTGCCAGCAGTTACCCCCAGGGAGGCGAGGGGGGCTACACCTTC.

The V call is TRBV5-6, the J call TRBJ2-3; D is possibly TRBD2 (5 bases). Germline V gives CDR1 SGHDT, CDR2 YYEEEE. CDR3 length: 16 residues. The V gene lost 3 bases and the J gene lost 4 bases, with 18 bases spanning the gap. This CDR3 reads CASSSLGEPLPDTQYF. DNA for the CDR3: TGTGCCAGCAGCTCCCTCGGGGAACCCCTGCCAGATACGCAGTATTTT.

The chain combines TRBV6-6 with TRBJ1-5; no firm D call. CDR3 length: 15 residues. Germline CDR1 and CDR2: MNHNY and SVGAGI (reference sequence). The V and J ends lost 6 bases and 5 bases respectively, with 17 bases between them. The CDR3 sequence is CASSLREFPHQPQHF. CDR3 DNA: TGTGCCAGCAGCCTCCGGGAGTTCCCACATCAGCCCCAGCATTTT.

The chain links TRBV7-2 to TRBJ2-7; TRBD1 agrees at 9 bases. The germline V gene has CDR1 SGHTA and CDR2 FQGNSA. J was trimmed by 6 bases and V by 5 bases; bases with no gene match: 11. The CDR3 has 15 amino acids. CDR3 in DNA: TGTGCCAGCAGCCGTACCGGGACAGGGACGGGCGAGCAGTACTTC. It codes for CASSRTGTGTGEQYF.

The chain joins TRBV5-1 to TRBJ2-4; no reliable D call. This CDR3 has 13 amino acids. The V end was cut by 4 bases, the J end by 1 base, with 6 bases between. Per the germline V gene, CDR1 is SGHRS and CDR2 is YFSETQ. CDR3 region: CASSDQAKNIQYF. The CDR3 nucleotides read TGCGCCAGCAGCGATCAGGCCAAAAACATTCAGTACTTC.

This clone came up a few times. This chain connects TRBV5-4 to TRBJ1-6, with 10 bases identical to TRBD1. CDR1 is SGHNT and CDR2 is YYREEE in the germline V gene (reference sequence). This CDR3 contains 16 residues. With 4 bases clipped from V and 10 bases from J, the junction kept 11 bases outside the gene matches. CDR3 residues: CASSETPTGGTSPLHF. CDR3 DNA: TGTGCCAGCAGCGAGACACCGACAGGGGGCACGTCACCCCTCCACTTT.

V gene TRBV7-2 combines with J gene TRBJ2-7, with 9 bases lining up with TRBD2. Germline V gene lookup returns CDR1 SGHTA and CDR2 FQGNSA. After removal of 2 bases from V and 6 bases from J, the junction contained 5 bases not matched to a gene. The CDR3 has 14 residues. This CDR3 is CASSLYVAGVEQYF. Here the CDR3 DNA reads TGTGCCAGCAGCTTATATGTAGCGGGAGTCGAGCAGTACTTC.

The chain combines TRBV3-1 (or the pseudogene TRBV3-2) with TRBJ2-5; 8 bases are shared with TRBD2. CDR1 and CDR2 from the germline V gene are LGHDT and YNNKEL (reference sequence). The J segment lost 3 bases and the V segment lost 0 bases, leaving 0 bases of the junction unmatched. This CDR3 contains 14 residues. The CDR3 reads CASSQELAEETQYF. The CDR3, as DNA: TGTGCCAGCAGCCAAGAACTAGCGGAAGAGACCCAGTACTTC.

The J gene is TRBJ1-6, the V gene TRBV16; a possible D gene is TRBD1 (6 bases). The germline gives CDR1 KGHSY, CDR2 FQNENV. The CDR3 is 15 amino acids. V was pared by 1 base and J by 5 bases, with 9 bases between. Here the CDR3 reads CASSQFRQDNSPLHF. Here the CDR3 DNA reads TGTGCCAGCAGCCAATTCAGACAGGATAATTCACCCCTCCACTTT.

The chain joins TRBV7-8 to TRBJ1-1; TRBD1 aligns across 8 bases. CDR1 and CDR2 from the germline V gene are SGHVS and FQNEAQ. The CDR3 covers 16 residues. J gave up 3 bases and V 5 bases, and 11 bases lay outside the gene matches. Written as DNA, the CDR3 is TGTGCCAGCAGCATCCTGCAAGTGACAGGGGACACTGAAGCTTTCTTT. As protein: CASSILQVTGDTEAFF.

The chain recombines TRBV18 with TRBJ2-7; 9 nucleotides align to TRBD1. Germline CDR1 reads KGHSH; CDR2 reads LQKENI. Trimming took 4 bases from V and 0 from J; bases not matched to a gene: 10. CDR3 size: 17 residues. The CDR3 DNA sequence: TGTGCCAGCTCACAGCCGGTAGGGACAGGGAACTCCTACGAGCAGTACTTC. Residues: CASSQPVGTGNSYEQYF.

The rearrangement uses TRBV14 and TRBJ1-2, with D perhaps matching TRBD1 (6 bases). Germline-derived CDR1 and CDR2 are SGHDN and FVKESK. The CDR3 runs to 14 residues. Deletions cut 0 bases from V and 8 bases from J, with 13 bases between. The CDR3 DNA is TGTGCCAGCAGCCAAGATGGAACAGGGCGAGGCTACACCTTC. Translating gives CASSQDGTGRGYTF.